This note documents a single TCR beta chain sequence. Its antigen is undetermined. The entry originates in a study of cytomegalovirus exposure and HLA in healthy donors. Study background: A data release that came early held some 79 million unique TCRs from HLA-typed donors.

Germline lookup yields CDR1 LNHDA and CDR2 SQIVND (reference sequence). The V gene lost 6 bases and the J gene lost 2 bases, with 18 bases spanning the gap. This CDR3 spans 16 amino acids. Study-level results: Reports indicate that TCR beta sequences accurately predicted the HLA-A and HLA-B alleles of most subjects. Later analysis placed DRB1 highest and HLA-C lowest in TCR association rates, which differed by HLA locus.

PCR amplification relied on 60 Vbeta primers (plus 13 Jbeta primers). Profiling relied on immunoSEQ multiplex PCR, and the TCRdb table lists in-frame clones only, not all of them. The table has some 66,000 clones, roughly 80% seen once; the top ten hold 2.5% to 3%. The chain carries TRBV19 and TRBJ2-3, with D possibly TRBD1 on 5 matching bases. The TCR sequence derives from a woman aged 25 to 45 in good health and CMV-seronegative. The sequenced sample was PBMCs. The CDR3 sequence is CASRSGTNGATDTQYF. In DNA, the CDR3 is TGTGCCAGTAGATCCGGAACAAATGGGGCCACAGATACGCAGTATTTT.